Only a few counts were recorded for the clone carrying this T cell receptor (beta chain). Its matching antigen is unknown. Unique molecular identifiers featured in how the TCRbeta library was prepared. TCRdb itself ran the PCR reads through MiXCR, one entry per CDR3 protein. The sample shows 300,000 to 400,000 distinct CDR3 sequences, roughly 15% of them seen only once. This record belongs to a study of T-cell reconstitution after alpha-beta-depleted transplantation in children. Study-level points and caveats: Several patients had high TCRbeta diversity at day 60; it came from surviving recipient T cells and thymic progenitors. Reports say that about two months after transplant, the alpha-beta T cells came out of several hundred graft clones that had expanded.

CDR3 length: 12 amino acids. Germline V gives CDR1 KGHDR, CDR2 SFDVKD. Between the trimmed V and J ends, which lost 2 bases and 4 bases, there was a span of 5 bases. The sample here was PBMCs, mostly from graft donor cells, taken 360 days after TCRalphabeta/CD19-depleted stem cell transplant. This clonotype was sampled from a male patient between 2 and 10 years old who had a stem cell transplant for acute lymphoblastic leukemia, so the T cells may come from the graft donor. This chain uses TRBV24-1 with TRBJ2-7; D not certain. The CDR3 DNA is TGTGCCACCAGTGATTCAAGATACGAGCAGTACTTC. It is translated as CATSDSRYEQYF.